The clone carrying this T cell receptor (beta chain) was seen more than once but under ten times. Antigen unknown. V trimming: 0 bases; J trimming: 8 bases; junction bases outside the gene matches: 5. This CDR3 is 15 amino acids long. CDR1 is SGHNT, CDR2 YYREEE, per germline (reference sequence). This entry belongs to a study of T cell repertoires in aging, cancer and after chemotherapy. Overall study: Donor ages fell into six groups from 30 or younger up to 70 or older. About 9.1 million TCR reads were in the whole dataset.

Multiplex touch-down PCR with TRB-A/B primers amplified rearranged V-D-J TRB sequences. TCRdb passed the multiplex PCR reads through MiXCR, listing each CDR3 protein once. The data hold several thousand distinct CDR3 sequences, with roughly 31% observed a single time. General study points: Median generation probability rose over the chemotherapy interval in each cancer cohort, suggesting rebound thymic output. Age-matched healthy donors had significantly more diverse, less clonal blood TCR repertoires than untreated cancer patients.

The template was genomic DNA from peripheral blood, not RNA. The receptor's source is a human donor in good health. The donor label of this sample is uncertain. Input material: blood. V usage is TRBV5-4 and J usage is TRBJ2-1; 10 nucleotides match TRBD1. The DNA for the CDR3 is TGTGCCAGCAGCTTGGACCGGGACAGGGGTCATGAGCAGTTCTTC. As protein: CASSLDRDRGHEQFF. The entire variable domain, with the rest obtained from reference TRBV5-4 and TRBJ2-1, is as follows: ETGVTQSPTHLIKTRGQQVTLRCSSQSGHNTVSWYQQALGQGPQFIFQYYREEENGRGNFPPRFSGLQFPNYSSELNVNALELDDSALYLCASSLDRDRGHEQFFGPGTRLTVL.